The rows below give T cell receptor beta chains drawn from one sample of a study of patients and donors after allogeneic stem cell transplantation. TCRdb analysed the RT-PCR reads with MiXCR anew, one entry per CDR3 protein. Found here are some 160,000 distinct CDR3 sequences, 24% of them singletons; the top ten hold roughly 26%. The sample taken for sequencing was blood, either unsorted or a sorted T cell fraction (not recorded which). The source is a human donor who was either an allogeneic HSCT recipient or a stem cell or donor lymphocyte infusion donor (not recorded which). It is not recorded whose cells these are; they may come from a transplant donor. The CDR3 runs from the conserved cysteine through the conserved F or W. A D gene is named only where the DNA matches it firmly. Expanded clones are given a class, and other clones once, few, many or no size at all.

v_call	j_call	clone_size	d_call	cdr3_nt	cdr3_aa
TRBV7-3	TRBJ1-2	.	.	TGTGCCAGCAGCTCGAGGGAGACCGGTGGCTACACCTTC	CASSSRETGGYTF
TRBV11-2	TRBJ2-1	.	.	TGTGCCAGCAGCTACCTAACAGGGGAGCAGTTCTTC	CASSYLTGEQFF
TRBV11-2	TRBJ1-1	few	.	TGTGCCAGCAGCTTAGATCTAAATACGTCAGGGTTCTTT	CASSLDLNTSGFF
TRBV20-1	TRBJ1-2	few	.	TGCAGTGCTAGGGACAAAATTAACTATGGCTACACCTTC	CSARDKINYGYTF
TRBV7-9	TRBJ2-3	.	TRBD2	TGTGCCAGCAGCTTAGAGACTAGCGGGGGCTATTTT	CASSLETSGGYF
TRBV12-3/TRBV12-4	TRBJ2-5	.	.	TGTGCCAGCAGTTTGTTAGGGGGAACCCAGTACTTC	CASSLLGGTQYF
TRBV20-1	TRBJ2-1	.	.	TGCAGTGCTAGGGGGGCTAAACGGAGCCCAGACAATGAGCAGTTCTTC	CSARGAKRSPDNEQFF
TRBV29-1	TRBJ1-2	few	.	TGCAGCGTTGACGCAGGAGACATCTATGGCTACACCTTC	CSVDAGDIYGYTF
TRBV5-1	TRBJ1-6	.	.	TGCGCCAGCAGCGTGAATACGATCTACTCACAAAGGGGCTCACCCCTCCACTTT	CASSVNTIYSQRGSPLHF
TRBV4-2	TRBJ1-5	.	.	TGTGCCAGCAGCCCTGCTAAACGGCTCAATCAGCCCCAGCATTTT	CASSPAKRLNQPQHF
TRBV5-1	TRBJ2-1	.	.	TGCGCCAGCAGCTCCCCACGGGGACGGGATGAGCAGTTCTTC	CASSSPRGRDEQFF
TRBV28	TRBJ2-7	.	TRBD2	TGTGCCAGCAGTTCCCCTGCGGGAGTGCTTTACGAGCAGTACTTC	CASSSPAGVLYEQYF
TRBV28	TRBJ2-7	.	.	TGTGCCAGCAGGGACAGCCTCTACGAGCAGTACTTC	CASRDSLYEQYF
TRBV27	TRBJ1-1	.	.	TGTGCCAGCACCTACACTTGGCCCGCTCTATCTGAAGCTTTCTTT	CASTYTWPALSEAFF
TRBV6-2/TRBV6-3	TRBJ2-7	few	.	TGTGCCAGCAGTTACTCGGGCGGACGGGATTACGAGCAGTACTTC	CASSYSGGRDYEQYF
TRBV20-1	TRBJ2-1	.	.	TGCAGTGCTAGACCACTAGTCTATGAGCAGTTCTTC	CSARPLVYEQFF
TRBV5-5	TRBJ1-6	.	.	TGTGCCAGCAGCCTAGAGGGGGGACTCTCCTATAATTCACCCCTCCACTTT	CASSLEGGLSYNSPLHF